This record concerns one T cell receptor beta chain sequence. The antigen remains undetermined. Only patients with CD8+CD57+ cell expansion on flow cytometry were chosen for sequencing. Patients, without exception, had severe acquired aplastic anemia. This record comes from a study of CD8+CD57+ T cells in acquired aplastic anemia. Study summary: Each DNA sample taken from sorted CD4+ and CD8+ cells came to about 3 ug on average.

Study outcomes and limitations: The same twenty-nine CD8+ CDR3 sequences occurred in patients and in controls.

V dropped 0 bases and J dropped 4 bases, with 8 bases sitting between them. Per the germline V gene, CDR1 is DFQATT and CDR2 is SNEGSKA (reference sequence). The CDR3 has 13 residues. Genomic DNA provided the template from which TCR beta VDJ and CDR3 profiles were obtained. From the reads, TCRdb called clonotypes with MiXCR, one entry per CDR3 protein. The data contain 450,000 to 600,000 distinct CDR3 sequences, more than 25% of them singletons. Sample: sorted CD4+, CD8+, or CD8+CD57+ T cells (not recorded which) from PBMCs. V and J are TRBV20-1 and TRBJ2-3; D unresolved. The sequence was collected from a human donor with aplastic anemia. The CDR3 coding sequence is TGCAGTGCTAGAGAGCCCCAATCAGATACGCAGTATTTT. Translated, it gives CSAREPQSDTQYF.